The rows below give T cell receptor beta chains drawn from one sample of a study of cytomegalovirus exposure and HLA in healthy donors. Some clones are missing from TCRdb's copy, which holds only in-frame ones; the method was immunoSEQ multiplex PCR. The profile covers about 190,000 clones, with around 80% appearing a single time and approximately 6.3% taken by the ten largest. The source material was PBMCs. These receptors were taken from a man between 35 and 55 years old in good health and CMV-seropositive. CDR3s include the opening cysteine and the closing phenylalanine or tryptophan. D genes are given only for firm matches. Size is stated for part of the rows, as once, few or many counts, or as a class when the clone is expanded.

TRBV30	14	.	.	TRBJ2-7	TGTGCCTGGAGTGCCGGAACAGTGACCTACGAGCAGTACTTC	CAWSAGTVTYEQYF
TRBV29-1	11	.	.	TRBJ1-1	TGCAGCGTGGCTCCGGGGACAGAAGCTTTCTTT	CSVAPGTEAFF
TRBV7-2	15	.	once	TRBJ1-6	TGTGCCAGCAGCTTAGCAGACAGTGGGCGGTCACCCCTCCACTTT	CASSLADSGRSPLHF
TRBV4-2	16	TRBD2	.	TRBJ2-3	TGTGCCAGCAGCCAAGAAAGGAGCGGGGGCGCAGATACGCAGTATTTT	CASSQERSGGADTQYF
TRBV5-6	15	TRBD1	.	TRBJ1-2	TGTGCCAGCAGAACTCCGGGACAGGGGGCGTGGGGCTACACCTTC	CASRTPGQGAWGYTF
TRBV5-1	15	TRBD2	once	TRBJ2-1	TGCGCCAGCAGCTTGTCGGCTAGCGGCCTGAATGAGCAGTTCTTC	CASSLSASGLNEQFF
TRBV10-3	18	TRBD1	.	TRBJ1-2	TGTGCCATCAGTGAGTTGGGGCAGGGGGCGCGGGGCGACTATGGCTACACCTTC	CAISELGQGARGDYGYTF
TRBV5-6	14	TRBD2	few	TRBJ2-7	TGTGCCAGCACGCGGGGAGGCCGGGGAGGGGAGCAGTACTTC	CASTRGGRGGEQYF
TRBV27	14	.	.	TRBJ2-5	TGTGCCAGCAGGCCGGGGCTGGGGGGAGAGACCCAGTACTTC	CASRPGLGGETQYF
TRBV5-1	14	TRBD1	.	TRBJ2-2	TGCGCCAGCAGCTCCGGACAGGGGGCCGGGGAGCTGTTTTTT	CASSSGQGAGELFF
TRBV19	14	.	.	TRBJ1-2	TGTGCCAGTGCAGGCCCCGTAGACCGCTATGGCTACACCTTC	CASAGPVDRYGYTF
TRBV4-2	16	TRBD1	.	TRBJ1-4	TGTGCCAGCAGCCAAGATGCCCCGGGACAGGGAGAAAAACTGTTTTTT	CASSQDAPGQGEKLFF
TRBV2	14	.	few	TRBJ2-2	TGTGCCAGCACGGAACGGGGGAACACCGGGGAGCTGTTTTTT	CASTERGNTGELFF
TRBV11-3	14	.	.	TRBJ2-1	TGTGCCAGCAGCTACCCTAGCTCCAACAATGAGCAGTTCTTC	CASSYPSSNNEQFF
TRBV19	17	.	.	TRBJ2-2	TGTGCCAGTAGCCTAATCCCCCAGGGCCGGGCTGCCGGGGAGCTGTTTTTT	CASSLIPQGRAAGELFF
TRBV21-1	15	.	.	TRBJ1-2	TGTGCCAGCAGCCCACACCTCTCGGGTAACTATGGCTACACCTTC	CASSPHLSGNYGYTF
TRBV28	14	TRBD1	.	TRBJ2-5	TGTGCCAGCAGTTCCCTGACAGGGCGAGAGACCCAGTACTTC	CASSSLTGRETQYF
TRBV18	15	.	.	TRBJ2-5	TGTGCCAGCTCACCAACAGGGAGCCGGCAAGAGACCCAGTACTTC	CASSPTGSRQETQYF
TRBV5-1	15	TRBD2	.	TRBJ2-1	TGCGCCAGCAGCGGGACTAGCGGGGGGGCCTATGAGCAGTTCTTC	CASSGTSGGAYEQFF
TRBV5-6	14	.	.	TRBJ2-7	TGTGCCAGCAGCTTTCAGACAGGACCCTACGAGCAGTACTTC	CASSFQTGPYEQYF
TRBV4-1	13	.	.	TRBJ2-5	TGCGCCAGCAGCCAAGGACTAGTGGGGACCCAGTACTTC	CASSQGLVGTQYF
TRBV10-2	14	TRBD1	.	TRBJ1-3	TGCGCCAGCAGACAGGGGGCTTCTGGGAACACCATATATTTT	CASRQGASGNTIYF
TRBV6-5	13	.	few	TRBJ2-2	TGTGCCAGCAGTCGACAGGAACGGGGGGAGCTGTTTTTT	CASSRQERGELFF
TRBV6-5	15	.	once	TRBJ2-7	TGTGCCAGCAGTTACGAGGGCAGAGGACCAAACGAGCAGTACTTC	CASSYEGRGPNEQYF
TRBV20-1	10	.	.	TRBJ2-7	TGCAGTGCTAGGGACGGGGGTTCTTTCTTC	CSARDGGSFF
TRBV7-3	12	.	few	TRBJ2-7	TGTGCCAGCTCGGTCTCCTCCTACGAGCAGTACTTC	CASSVSSYEQYF
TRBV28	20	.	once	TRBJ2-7	TGTGCCAGCCCTCCTGGGGGGGCACCTATTAACGTGCTTCGCTCCTACGAGCAGTACTTC	CASPPGGAPINVLRSYEQYF
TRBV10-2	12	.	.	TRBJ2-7	TGCGCCAGCAGGTCACAGGGTTACGAGCAGTACTTC	CASRSQGYEQYF
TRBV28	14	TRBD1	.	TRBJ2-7	TGTGCCAGCAGTTTGGTTACAGGGGCTTACGAGCAGTACTTC	CASSLVTGAYEQYF
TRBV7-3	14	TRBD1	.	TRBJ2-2	TGTGCCAGCAGCTTAATCAGGGGGACCGGGGAGCTGTTTTTT	CASSLIRGTGELFF
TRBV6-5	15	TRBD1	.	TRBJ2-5	TGTGCCAGCAGTTATTACCCCGGGACAGCAGAGACCCAGTACTTC	CASSYYPGTAETQYF
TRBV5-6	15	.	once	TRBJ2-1	TGTGCCAGCAGCTTGGACAGGCTCCTTTACAATGAGCAGTTCTTC	CASSLDRLLYNEQFF
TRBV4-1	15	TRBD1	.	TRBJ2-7	TGCGCCAGCAGCCAAGATCAACAGGGGGGCGACGAGCAGTACTTC	CASSQDQQGGDEQYF
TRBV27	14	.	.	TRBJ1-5	TGTGCCAGCAGTTTATCCAGGGGCAATCAGCCCCAGCATTTT	CASSLSRGNQPQHF
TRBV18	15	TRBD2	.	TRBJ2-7	TGTGCCAGCACAACTCTTGGCGGGGGGGTCGACGAGCAGTACTTC	CASTTLGGGVDEQYF